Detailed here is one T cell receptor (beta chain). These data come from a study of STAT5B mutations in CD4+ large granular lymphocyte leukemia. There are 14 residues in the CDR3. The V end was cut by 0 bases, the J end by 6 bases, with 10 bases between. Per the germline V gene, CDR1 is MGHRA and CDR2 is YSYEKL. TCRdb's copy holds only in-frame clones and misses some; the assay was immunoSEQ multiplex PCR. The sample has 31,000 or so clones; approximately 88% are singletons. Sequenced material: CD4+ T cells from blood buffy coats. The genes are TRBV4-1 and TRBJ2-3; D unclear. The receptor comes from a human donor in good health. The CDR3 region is CASSQDGRSDTQYF. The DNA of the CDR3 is TGCGCCAGCAGCCAAGATGGTCGTTCGGATACGCAGTATTTT.